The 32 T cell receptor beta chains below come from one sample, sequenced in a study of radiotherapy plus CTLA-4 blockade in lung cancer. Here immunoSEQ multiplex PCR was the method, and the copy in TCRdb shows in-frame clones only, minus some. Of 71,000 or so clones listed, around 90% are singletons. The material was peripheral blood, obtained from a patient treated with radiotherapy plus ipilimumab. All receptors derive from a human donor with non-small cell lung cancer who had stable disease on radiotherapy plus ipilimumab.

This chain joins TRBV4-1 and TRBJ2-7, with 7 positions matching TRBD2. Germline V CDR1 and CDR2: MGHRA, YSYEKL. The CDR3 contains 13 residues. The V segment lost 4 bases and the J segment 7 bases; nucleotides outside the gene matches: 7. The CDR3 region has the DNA TGCGCCAGCAGCCTGACTAGCTGGAATGAGCAGTACTTC. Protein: CASSLTSWNEQYF.

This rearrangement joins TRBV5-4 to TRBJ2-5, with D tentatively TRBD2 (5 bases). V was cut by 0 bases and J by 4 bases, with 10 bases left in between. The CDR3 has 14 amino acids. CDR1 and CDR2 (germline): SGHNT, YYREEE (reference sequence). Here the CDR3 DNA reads TGTGCCAGCAGCTTGGACGGACTCGGAGAGACCCAGTACTTC. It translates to CASSLDGLGETQYF.

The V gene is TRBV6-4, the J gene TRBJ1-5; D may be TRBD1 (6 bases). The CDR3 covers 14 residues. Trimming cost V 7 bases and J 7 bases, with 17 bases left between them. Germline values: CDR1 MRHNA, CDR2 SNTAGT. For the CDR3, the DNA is TGTGCCAGCATTGCACGGGGGGCAGGACAGCCCCAGCATTTT. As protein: CASIARGAGQPQHF.

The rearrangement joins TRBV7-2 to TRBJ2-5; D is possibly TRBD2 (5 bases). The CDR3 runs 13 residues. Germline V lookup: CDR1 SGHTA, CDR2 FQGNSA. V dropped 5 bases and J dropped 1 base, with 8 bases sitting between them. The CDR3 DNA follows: TGTGCCAGCAGCCGCGGGCCCCAAGAGACCCAGTACTTC. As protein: CASSRGPQETQYF.

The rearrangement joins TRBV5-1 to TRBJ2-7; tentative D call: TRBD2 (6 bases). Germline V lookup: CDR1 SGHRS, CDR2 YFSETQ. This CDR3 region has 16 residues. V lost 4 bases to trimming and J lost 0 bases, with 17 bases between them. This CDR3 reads CASSKEPGLPSYEQYF. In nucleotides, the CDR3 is TGCGCCAGCAGCAAGGAACCGGGACTGCCCTCCTACGAGCAGTACTTC.

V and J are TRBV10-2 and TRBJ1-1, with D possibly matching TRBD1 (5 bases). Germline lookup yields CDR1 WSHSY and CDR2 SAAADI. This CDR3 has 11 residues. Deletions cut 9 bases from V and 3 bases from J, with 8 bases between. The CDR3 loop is CARVGDTEAFF. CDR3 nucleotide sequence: TGCGCCAGGGTGGGGGACACTGAAGCTTTCTTT.

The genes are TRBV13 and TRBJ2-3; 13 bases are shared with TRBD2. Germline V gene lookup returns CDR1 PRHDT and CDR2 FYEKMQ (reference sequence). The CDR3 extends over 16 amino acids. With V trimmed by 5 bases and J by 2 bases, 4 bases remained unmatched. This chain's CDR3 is CASSLGLAGATDTQYF. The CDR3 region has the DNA TGTGCCAGCAGCCTCGGACTAGCGGGGGCCACAGATACGCAGTATTTT.

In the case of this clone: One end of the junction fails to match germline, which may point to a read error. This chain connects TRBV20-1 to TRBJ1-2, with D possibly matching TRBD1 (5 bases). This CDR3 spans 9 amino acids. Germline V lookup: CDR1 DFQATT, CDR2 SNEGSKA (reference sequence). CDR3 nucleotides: TGCAGTGCCGGGGCCCTTACTCCCTTC. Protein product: CSAGALTPF.

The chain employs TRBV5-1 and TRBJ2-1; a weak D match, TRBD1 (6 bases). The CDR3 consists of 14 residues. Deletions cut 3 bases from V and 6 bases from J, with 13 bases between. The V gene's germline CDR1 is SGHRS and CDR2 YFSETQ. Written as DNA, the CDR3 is TGCGCCAGCAGCTCGGACAGACTGATCAATGAGCAGTTCTTC. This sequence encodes CASSSDRLINEQFF.

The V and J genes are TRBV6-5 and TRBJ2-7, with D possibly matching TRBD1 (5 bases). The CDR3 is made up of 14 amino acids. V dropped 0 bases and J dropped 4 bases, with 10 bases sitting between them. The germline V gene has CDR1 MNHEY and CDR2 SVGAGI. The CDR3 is CASSYSQGPYEQYF. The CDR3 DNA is TGTGCCAGCAGTTACTCCCAGGGCCCATACGAGCAGTACTTC.

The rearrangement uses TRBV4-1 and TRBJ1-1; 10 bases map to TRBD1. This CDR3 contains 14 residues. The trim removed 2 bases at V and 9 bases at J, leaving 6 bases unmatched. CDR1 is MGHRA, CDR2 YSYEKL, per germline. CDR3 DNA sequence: TGCGCCAGCAGCCAACCAGACAGGGGGCGCAAAGCTTTCTTT. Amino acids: CASSQPDRGRKAFF.

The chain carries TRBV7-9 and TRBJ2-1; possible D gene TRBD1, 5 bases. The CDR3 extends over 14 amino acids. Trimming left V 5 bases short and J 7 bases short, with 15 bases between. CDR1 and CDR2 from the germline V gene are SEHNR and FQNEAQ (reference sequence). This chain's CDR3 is CASSTLQVQNEQFF. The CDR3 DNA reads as TGTGCCAGCAGCACCCTACAGGTACAGAATGAGCAGTTCTTC.

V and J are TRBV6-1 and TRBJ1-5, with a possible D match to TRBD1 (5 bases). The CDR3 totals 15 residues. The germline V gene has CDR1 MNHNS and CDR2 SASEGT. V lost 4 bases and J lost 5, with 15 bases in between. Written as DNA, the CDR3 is TGTGCCAGCAGTGCGGGACCCCAAGGCCATCAGCCCCAGCATTTT. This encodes CASSAGPQGHQPQHF.

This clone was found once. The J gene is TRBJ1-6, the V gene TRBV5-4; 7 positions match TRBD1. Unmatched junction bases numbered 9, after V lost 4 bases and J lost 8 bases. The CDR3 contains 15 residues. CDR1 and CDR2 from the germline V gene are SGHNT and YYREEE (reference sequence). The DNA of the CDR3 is TGTGCCAGCAGCCGCACCCAGGGGGTGGATTCACCCCTCCACTTT. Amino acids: CASSRTQGVDSPLHF.

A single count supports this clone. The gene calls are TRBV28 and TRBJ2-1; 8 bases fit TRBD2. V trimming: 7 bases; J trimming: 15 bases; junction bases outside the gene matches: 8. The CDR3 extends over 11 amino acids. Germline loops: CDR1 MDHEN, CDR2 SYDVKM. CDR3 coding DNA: TGTGCCAGCATCTCGGGACTAGAGTGGTTCTTC. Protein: CASISGLEWFF.

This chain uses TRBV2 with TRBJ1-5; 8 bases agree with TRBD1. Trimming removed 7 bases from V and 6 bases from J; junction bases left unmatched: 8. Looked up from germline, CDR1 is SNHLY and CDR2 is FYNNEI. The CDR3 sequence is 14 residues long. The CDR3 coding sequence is TGTGCCAGCACCTCCGGGACAGGAGGTCAGCCCCAGCATTTT. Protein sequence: CASTSGTGGQPQHF.

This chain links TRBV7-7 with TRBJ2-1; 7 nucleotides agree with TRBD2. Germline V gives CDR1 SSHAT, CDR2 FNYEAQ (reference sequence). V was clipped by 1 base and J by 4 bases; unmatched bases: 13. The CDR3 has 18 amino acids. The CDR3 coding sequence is TGTGCCAGCAGCTTAGGCAGTGTGGCAGGGAGGGCATACAATGAGCAGTTCTTC. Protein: CASSLGSVAGRAYNEQFF.

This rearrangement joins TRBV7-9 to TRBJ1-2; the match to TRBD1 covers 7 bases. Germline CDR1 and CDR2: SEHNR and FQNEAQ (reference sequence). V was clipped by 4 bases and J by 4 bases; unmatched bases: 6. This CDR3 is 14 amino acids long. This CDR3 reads CASSWDSGSYGYTF. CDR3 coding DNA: TGTGCCAGCAGCTGGGACAGCGGCTCCTATGGCTACACCTTC.

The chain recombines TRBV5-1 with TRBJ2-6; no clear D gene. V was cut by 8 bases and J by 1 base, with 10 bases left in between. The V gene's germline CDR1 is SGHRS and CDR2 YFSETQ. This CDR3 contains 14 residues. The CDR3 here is CASLPESGANVLTF. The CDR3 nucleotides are TGCGCCAGTCTCCCCGAATCTGGGGCCAACGTCCTGACTTTC.

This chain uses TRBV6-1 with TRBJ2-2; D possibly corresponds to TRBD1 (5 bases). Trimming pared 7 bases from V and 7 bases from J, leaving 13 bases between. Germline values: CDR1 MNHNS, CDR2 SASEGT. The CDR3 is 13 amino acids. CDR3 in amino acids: CASMGLPSGELFF. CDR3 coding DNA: TGTGCCAGCATGGGGCTCCCCAGCGGGGAGCTGTTTTTT.

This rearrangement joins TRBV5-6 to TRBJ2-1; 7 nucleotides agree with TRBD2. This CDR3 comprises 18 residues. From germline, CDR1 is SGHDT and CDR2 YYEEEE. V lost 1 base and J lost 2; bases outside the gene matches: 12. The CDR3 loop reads CASSLRLGGLETYNEQFF. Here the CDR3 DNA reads TGTGCCAGCAGCTTGAGGTTAGGCGGACTAGAAACCTACAATGAGCAGTTCTTC.

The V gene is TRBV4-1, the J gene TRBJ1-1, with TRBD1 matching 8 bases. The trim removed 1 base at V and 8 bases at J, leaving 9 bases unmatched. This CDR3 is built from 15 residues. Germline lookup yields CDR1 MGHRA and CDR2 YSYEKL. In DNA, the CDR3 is TGCGCCAGCAGCCAAGGCCGGACAGGGATGAAGGAAGCTTTCTTT. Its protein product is CASSQGRTGMKEAFF.

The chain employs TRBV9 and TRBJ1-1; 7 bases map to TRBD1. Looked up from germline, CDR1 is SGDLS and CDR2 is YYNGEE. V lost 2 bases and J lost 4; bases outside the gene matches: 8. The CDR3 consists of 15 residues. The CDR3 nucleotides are TGTGCCAGCAGCGTCCACAGGGGAGGGGTCACTGAAGCTTTCTTT. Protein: CASSVHRGGVTEAFF.

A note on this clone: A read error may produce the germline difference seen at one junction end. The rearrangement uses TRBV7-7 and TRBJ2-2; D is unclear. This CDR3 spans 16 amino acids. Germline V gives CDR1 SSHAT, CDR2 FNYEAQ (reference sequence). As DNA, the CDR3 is TGTGCTAGCAGCCCTCCATCGGCCTTCAACACCGGGGAGCTGTTTTTT. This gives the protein CASSPPSAFNTGELFF. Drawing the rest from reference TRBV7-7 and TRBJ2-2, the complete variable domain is GAGVSQSPRYKVTKRGQDVTLRCDPISSHATLYWYQQALGQGPEFLTYFNYEAQPDKSGLPSDRFSAERPEGSISTLTIQRTEQRDSAMYRCASSPPSAFNTGELFFGEGSRLTVL.

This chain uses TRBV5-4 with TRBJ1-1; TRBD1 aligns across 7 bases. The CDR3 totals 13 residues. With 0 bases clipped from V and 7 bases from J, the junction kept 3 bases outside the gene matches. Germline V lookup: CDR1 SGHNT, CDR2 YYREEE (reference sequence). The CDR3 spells CASSLVGGDEAFF. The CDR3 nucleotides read TGTGCCAGCAGCTTGGTAGGGGGCGATGAAGCTTTCTTT.

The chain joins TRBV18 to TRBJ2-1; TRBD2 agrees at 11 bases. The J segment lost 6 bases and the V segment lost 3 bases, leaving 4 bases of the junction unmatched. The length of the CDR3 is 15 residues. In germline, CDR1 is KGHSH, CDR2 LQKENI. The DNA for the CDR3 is TGTGCCAGCTCACCCGGGACTAGCGGAACCAATGAGCAGTTCTTC. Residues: CASSPGTSGTNEQFF.

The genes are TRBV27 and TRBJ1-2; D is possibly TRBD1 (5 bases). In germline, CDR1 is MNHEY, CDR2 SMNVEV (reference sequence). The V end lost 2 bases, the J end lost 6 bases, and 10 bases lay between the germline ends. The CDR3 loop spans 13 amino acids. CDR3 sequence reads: CASSLAGGNGYTF. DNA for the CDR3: TGTGCCAGCAGTTTAGCCGGGGGGAATGGCTACACCTTC.

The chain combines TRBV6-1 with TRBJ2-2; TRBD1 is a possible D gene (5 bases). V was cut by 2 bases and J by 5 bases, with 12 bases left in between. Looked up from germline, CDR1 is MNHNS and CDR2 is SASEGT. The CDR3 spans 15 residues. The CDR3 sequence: CASSEPPGRTGELFF. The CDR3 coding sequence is TGTGCCAGCAGTGAACCACCAGGGCGGACCGGGGAGCTGTTTTTT.

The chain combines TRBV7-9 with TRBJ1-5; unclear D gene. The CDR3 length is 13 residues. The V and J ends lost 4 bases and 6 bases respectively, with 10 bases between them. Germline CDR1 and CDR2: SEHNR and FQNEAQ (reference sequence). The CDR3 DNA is TGTGCCAGCAGCTCGGGAGTCGGTCAGCCCCAGCATTTT. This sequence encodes CASSSGVGQPQHF.

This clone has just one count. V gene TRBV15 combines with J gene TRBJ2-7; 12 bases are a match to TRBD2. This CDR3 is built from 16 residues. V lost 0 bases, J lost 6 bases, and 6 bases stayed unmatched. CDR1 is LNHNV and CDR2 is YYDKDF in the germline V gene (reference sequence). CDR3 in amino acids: CATSREGLAGRAEQYF. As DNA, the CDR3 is TGTGCCACCAGCAGAGAAGGACTAGCGGGACGGGCCGAGCAGTACTTC.

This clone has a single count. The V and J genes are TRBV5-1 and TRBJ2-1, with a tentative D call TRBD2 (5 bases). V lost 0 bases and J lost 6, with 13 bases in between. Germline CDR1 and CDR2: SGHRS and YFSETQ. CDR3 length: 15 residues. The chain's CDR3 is CASSLVSSSGNEQFF. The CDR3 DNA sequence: TGCGCCAGCAGCTTGGTATCTAGCTCTGGCAATGAGCAGTTCTTC.

The CDR3 DNA is TGCGCCACTTCCGACAGGGTCGTCAACACCGGGGAGCTGTTTTTT. Residues: CATSDRVVNTGELFF. The rearrangement uses TRBV10-2 and TRBJ2-2; TRBD1 agrees at 7 bases. Per germline, CDR1 WSHSY and CDR2 SAAADI. This CDR3 spans 15 amino acids. J gave up 2 bases and V 10 bases, and 10 bases lay outside the gene matches.